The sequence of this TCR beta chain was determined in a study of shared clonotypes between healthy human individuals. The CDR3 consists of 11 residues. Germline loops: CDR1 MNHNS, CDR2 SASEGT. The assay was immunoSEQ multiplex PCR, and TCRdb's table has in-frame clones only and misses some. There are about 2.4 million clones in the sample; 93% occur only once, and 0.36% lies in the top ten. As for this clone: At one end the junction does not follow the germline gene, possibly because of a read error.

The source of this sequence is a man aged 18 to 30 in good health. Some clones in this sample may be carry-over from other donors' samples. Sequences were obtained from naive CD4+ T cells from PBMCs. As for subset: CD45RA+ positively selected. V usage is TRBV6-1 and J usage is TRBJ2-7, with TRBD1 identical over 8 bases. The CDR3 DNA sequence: TGTGCCAGCAGTGAATGGACAGGGTTAAGATTC. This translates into CASSEWTGLRF.